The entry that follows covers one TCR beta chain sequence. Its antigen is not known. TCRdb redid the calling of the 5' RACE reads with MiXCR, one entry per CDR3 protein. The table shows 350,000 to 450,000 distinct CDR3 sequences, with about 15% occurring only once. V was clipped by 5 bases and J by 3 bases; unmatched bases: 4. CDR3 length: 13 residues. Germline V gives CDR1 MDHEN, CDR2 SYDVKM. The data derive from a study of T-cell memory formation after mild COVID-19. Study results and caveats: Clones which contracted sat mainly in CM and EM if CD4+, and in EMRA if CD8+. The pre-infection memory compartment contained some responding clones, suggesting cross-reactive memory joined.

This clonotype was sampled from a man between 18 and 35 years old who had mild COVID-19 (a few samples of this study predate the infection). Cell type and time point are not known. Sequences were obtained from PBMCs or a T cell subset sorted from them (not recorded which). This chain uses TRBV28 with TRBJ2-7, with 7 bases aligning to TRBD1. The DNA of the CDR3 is TGTGCCAGCAGTGGGGACAGAGTCTACGAGCAGTACGTC. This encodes CASSGDRVYEQYV.